This paragraph reports one TCR beta chain. Antigen unknown. Sequencing libraries made from TCR beta cDNA carried unique molecular identifiers. TCRdb re-called the PCR reads with MiXCR, one entry per CDR3 protein. Among about 760,000 distinct CDR3 sequences, roughly 30% were seen once, and the ten largest hold roughly 0.57%. This specimen belongs to a study of post-analysis software for immune sequencing data. Broader study findings: Significantly lower normalized Chao1 diversity was found in patients with multiple sclerosis relative to controls.

The sequence derives from a girl aged 5 to 17 with multiple sclerosis. The source material was blood.

CDR3 sequence: CSADPGPHTEAFF. For the CDR3, the DNA is TGCAGTGCTGATCCGGGACCTCACACTGAAGCTTTCTTT. The chain carries TRBV20-1 and TRBJ1-1; possible D gene TRBD1, 5 bases. The CDR3 sequence is 13 residues long. The germline CDR1 and CDR2 sequences are DFQATT and SNEGSKA (reference sequence). V was pared by 5 bases and J by 3 bases, with 13 bases between.